This entry lists 25 T cell receptor beta chains sequenced from one sample in a study of human T cells and chemical hapten exposure. The sample's time point: patch test 1, 2 weeks after DPC sensitization. Sample treatment: therapeutic diphenylcyclopropenone sensitization with weekly scalp DPC. Using its own MiXCR run on the RACE reads, TCRdb lists one record per CDR3 protein. The repertoire holds about 380,000 distinct CDR3 sequences, with about 4.4% as singletons. The sample in question was whole blood, obtained in connection with sensitization to the hapten diphenylcyclopropenone (DPC). Receptors originate from a woman between 50 and 59 years old with alopecia areata. Some clones in this sample may be carry-over from other donors' samples.

This clonotype was found many times. The chain has TRBV20-1 and TRBJ2-7; D not resolved. Germline CDR1 DFQATT, CDR2 SNEGSKA (reference sequence). CDR3 length: 15 amino acids. Trimming took 2 bases from V and 5 from J, leaving 19 bases between them. The CDR3 DNA reads TGCAGTGCTAGACGGTTAGGCGCCCGAGAGAACGAGCAGTACTTC. Translating it yields CSARRLGARENEQYF.

This clonotype was picked up many times. This chain links TRBV10-3 with TRBJ1-1, with 9 bases that match TRBD1. This CDR3 comprises 13 residues. Germline CDR1 ENHRY, CDR2 SYGVKD. After removal of 10 bases from V and 0 bases from J, the junction contained 3 bases not matched to a gene. In DNA form, the CDR3 reads TGTGCCACCGGGACAGGGTTGAACACTGAAGCTTTCTTT. Translated, it gives CATGTGLNTEAFF.

This clonotype was seen many times. The V and J genes are TRBV11-2 and TRBJ2-1; 15 bases map to TRBD2. Germline loops: CDR1 SGHAT, CDR2 FQNNGV. CDR3 size: 15 residues. V was clipped by 3 bases and J by 10 bases; unmatched bases: 4. The CDR3 DNA reads TGTGCCAGCAGCTTGGGGACTAGCGGGAGGAACGAGCAGTTCTTC. As protein: CASSLGTSGRNEQFF.

With respect to this clonotype: A much larger clone differs by one base, so this may be a read error. V gene TRBV20-1 combines with J gene TRBJ2-1, with 12 bases identical to TRBD2. Losses at the gene ends were 5 bases for V and 5 bases for J; bases not matched to a gene: 10. This CDR3 region has 16 residues. In germline, CDR1 is DFQATT, CDR2 SNEGSKA (reference sequence). The CDR3 DNA sequence: TGCAGTGCTGGAGCACCTAGCGGGGGGGCACACAATGAGCAGTTCTTC. It translates to CSAGAPSGGAHNEQFF.

This clonotype was seen at least ten times. V usage is TRBV9 and J usage is TRBJ1-1; D unclear. The CDR3 length is 15 residues. Germline CDR1 is SGDLS and CDR2 is YYNGEE. Trimming shortened V by 0 bases and J by 0 bases, and 9 bases separated the two germline ends. The CDR3: CASSVVEYMNTEAFF. The CDR3 coding sequence is TGTGCCAGCAGCGTAGTGGAGTACATGAACACTGAAGCTTTCTTT.

In this sample, this clonotype turned up many times. The chain couples TRBV5-6 to TRBJ1-6; D not resolved. Trimming stripped 5 bases from V and 2 bases from J, with 8 bases between. Germline CDR1 is SGHDT and CDR2 is YYEEEE. The CDR3 covers 14 residues. Here the CDR3 DNA reads TGTGCCAGCAGGAGGGAGGCCTATAATTCACCCCTCCACTTT. This codes for CASRREAYNSPLHF.

This clonotype appeared many times. The J gene is TRBJ2-1, the V gene TRBV6-5, with a tentative D call TRBD2 (6 bases). This CDR3 comprises 12 residues. V was clipped by 6 bases and J by 12 bases, with 15 bases between them. Germline CDR1 reads MNHEY; CDR2 reads SVGAGI. CDR3 nucleotide sequence: TGTGCCAGCAGCGTTAGCGGTGGTAGGCAGTTCTTC. It yields the protein CASSVSGGRQFF.

Ten or more counts support this clonotype. This rearrangement joins TRBV5-6 to TRBJ2-3; D call uncertain. The germline V gene encodes CDR1 SGHDT and CDR2 YYEEEE. Deletions cut 1 base from V and 0 bases from J, with 12 bases between. This CDR3 contains 16 residues. The CDR3 region is CASSLKSASSTDTQYF. In DNA form, the CDR3 reads TGTGCCAGCAGCTTGAAGTCCGCCTCTAGCACAGATACGCAGTATTTT.

This clonotype was seen repeatedly, ten times or more. The chain combines TRBV2 with TRBJ1-5; 7 bases fit TRBD1. V trimming: 8 bases; J trimming: 0 bases; junction bases outside the gene matches: 7. Germline CDR1 and CDR2: SNHLY and FYNNEI. The CDR3 contains 15 residues. Written as DNA, the CDR3 is TGTGCCAGCGGGAGTAACAGGGGTAGCAATCAGCCCCAGCATTTT. Translation: CASGSNRGSNQPQHF. Full variable domain (outside the CDR3, taken from reference TRBV2 and TRBJ1-5): EPEVTQTPSHQVTQMGQEVILRCVPISNHLYFYWYRQILGQKVEFLVSFYNNEISEKSEIFDDQFSVERPDGSNFTLKIRSTKLEDSAMYFCASGSNRGSNQPQHFGDGTRLSIL.

This clonotype was recorded many times. V and J are TRBV18 and TRBJ1-1; 8 bases fit TRBD1. The CDR3 sequence is 14 residues long. Germline CDR1 KGHSH, CDR2 LQKENI. With V trimmed by 3 bases and J by 3 bases, 3 bases remained unmatched. For the CDR3, the DNA is TGTGCCAGCTCACCGACAGGGGCGTACACTGAAGCTTTCTTT. As protein: CASSPTGAYTEAFF.

This clonotype was picked up a small number of times. V gene TRBV19 combines with J gene TRBJ1-2; the D gene is possibly TRBD1 (5 bases). The CDR3 sequence is 15 residues long. Per the germline V gene, CDR1 is LNHDA and CDR2 is SQIVND (reference sequence). V lost 3 bases, J lost 10 bases, and 21 bases lay in between. CDR3 sequence: CASSIGRRAGVDYTF. CDR3 coding DNA: TGTGCCAGTAGTATTGGTCGCAGGGCTGGGGTCGACTACACCTTC.

This clonotype has just a few counts. V gene TRBV7-2 combines with J gene TRBJ1-6; D uncertain. CDR1 SGHTA and CDR2 FQGNSA come from the germline V gene. Trimming removed 5 bases at V and 9 bases at J, with 17 bases between. The CDR3 is 15 residues long. In DNA, the CDR3 is TGTGCCAGCAGCCTCTCAAGTCCCGGGAGTTCACCCCTCCACTTT. Residues: CASSLSSPGSSPLHF.

This clonotype was counted at least ten times. One junction end does not reproduce the germline sequence, and a read error may be involved. The chain employs TRBV20-1 and TRBJ2-7; TRBD2 aligns across 8 bases. The CDR3 has 13 amino acids. Germline loops: CDR1 DFQATT, CDR2 SNEGSKA (reference sequence). For the CDR3, the DNA is TGCAGTGCGAGAGTTAGCGGGATTTACGAGCAGTACTTC. Encoded protein: CSARVSGIYEQYF.

Ten or more counts support this clonotype. The chain recombines TRBV20-1 with TRBJ2-7, with TRBD2 matching 7 bases. Germline values: CDR1 DFQATT, CDR2 SNEGSKA (reference sequence). The CDR3 runs to 17 residues. The V gene end was trimmed by 3 bases and the J gene end by 6 bases; junction bases not matched to a gene: 20. This CDR3 reads CSARLLGRTPSKSEQYF. For the CDR3, the DNA is TGCAGTGCTAGGCTTCTCGGGAGGACCCCCTCGAAAAGCGAGCAGTACTTC.

In its sample, this clonotype was seen many times. This chain connects TRBV11-2 to TRBJ1-5; a weak D match, TRBD1 (5 bases). The CDR3 loop spans 13 amino acids. CDR1 SGHAT and CDR2 FQNNGV come from the germline V gene. Trimming left V 0 bases short and J 7 bases short, with 7 bases between. The chain's CDR3 is CASSLERGQPQHF. DNA for the CDR3: TGTGCCAGCAGCTTAGAGAGGGGACAGCCCCAGCATTTT.

This clonotype was seen repeatedly, ten times or more. The chain recombines TRBV11-2 with TRBJ2-5; no reliable D call. Trimming took 3 bases from V and 0 from J, leaving 5 bases between them. CDR1 is SGHAT and CDR2 is FQNNGV in the germline V gene. CDR3 size: 13 residues. The CDR3 sequence: CASSLEYQETQYF. The CDR3 DNA follows: TGTGCCAGCAGCTTGGAGTACCAAGAGACCCAGTACTTC.

This clonotype has ten or more counts. The V and J genes are TRBV7-9 and TRBJ1-4; D is uncertain. Germline assignment: CDR1 SEHNR and CDR2 FQNEAQ (reference sequence). The V end lost 6 bases, the J end lost 0 bases, and 8 bases lay between the germline ends. The CDR3 extends over 14 amino acids. In DNA form, the CDR3 reads TGTGCCAGCAGGCCCATTCCAACTAATGAAAAACTGTTTTTT. Translating gives CASRPIPTNEKLFF.

Only a few counts were recorded for this clonotype. This sequence joins TRBV4-2 and TRBJ2-7; 7 positions match TRBD1. CDR3 size: 14 residues. Germline CDR1 and CDR2: LGHNA and YNFKEQ. After removal of 2 bases from V and 2 bases from J, the junction contained 3 bases not matched to a gene. The CDR3 nucleotides read TGTGCCAGCAGCCAAAACAGGGGAGCCTACGAGCAGTACTTC. Translating it yields CASSQNRGAYEQYF.

This clonotype was picked up many times. This rearrangement joins TRBV4-1 to TRBJ1-3; D is ambiguous. V lost 2 bases and J lost 6, with 8 bases in between. The CDR3 contains 13 residues. From germline, CDR1 is MGHRA and CDR2 YSYEKL. The CDR3 region has the DNA TGCGCCAGCAGCCAAACCCAGGCAAACACCATATATTTT. Amino acids: CASSQTQANTIYF.

Ten or more counts support this clonotype. The V and J genes are TRBV4-1 and TRBJ2-5; 15 nucleotides agree with TRBD2. Germline CDR1 MGHRA, CDR2 YSYEKL. The CDR3 has 17 residues. With V trimmed by 4 bases and J by 1 base, 4 bases remained unmatched. The CDR3 DNA sequence: TGCGCCAGCAGCCCAGGGACTAGCGGGGGGCTCCAAGAGACCCAGTACTTC. As protein: CASSPGTSGGLQETQYF.

This clonotype was seen many times. This rearrangement joins TRBV15 to TRBJ2-3, with 7 bases aligning to TRBD2. V trimming: 5 bases; J trimming: 2 bases; junction bases outside the gene matches: 7. CDR1 and CDR2 (germline): LNHNV, YYDKDF (reference sequence). The CDR3 has 15 residues. The CDR3 sequence: CATSDRLAITDTQYF. The DNA of the CDR3 is TGTGCCACCAGCGATCGACTAGCTATCACAGATACGCAGTATTTT.

In its sample, this clonotype was seen many times. The genes are TRBV11-3 and TRBJ2-1; a possible D gene is TRBD2 (6 bases). Deletions cut 2 bases from V and 4 bases from J, with 12 bases between. The CDR3 spans 15 residues. Germline V lookup: CDR1 SGHNT, CDR2 YENEEA. CDR3 in DNA: TGTGCCAGCAGCTTAAGACTAGTCGCATACAATGAGCAGTTCTTC. Amino acid sequence: CASSLRLVAYNEQFF.

This clonotype has more than one count but fewer than ten. The chain has TRBV27 and TRBJ2-2; TRBD2 might be the D (6 bases). The CDR3 consists of 18 residues. Germline V gives CDR1 MNHEY, CDR2 SMNVEV (reference sequence). Deletions cut 10 bases from V and 0 bases from J, with 24 bases between. CDR3 bases: TGTGCCATACGGAAATTGGGAGGAACAGCAGCGAACACCGGGGAGCTGTTTTTT. Its protein product is CAIRKLGGTAANTGELFF.

A few counts support this clonotype. The V and J genes are TRBV15 and TRBJ2-3, with 10 bases matching TRBD1. Germline lookup yields CDR1 LNHNV and CDR2 YYDKDF (reference sequence). The CDR3 has 16 amino acids. Germline trimming cut 6 bases from V and 4 bases from J; bases unmatched to any gene: 10. The CDR3 bases are TGTGCCACCAGTTCGACGGACAGGGGGTCCGCAGATACGCAGTATTTT. Protein: CATSSTDRGSADTQYF.

This clonotype was picked up many times. This rearrangement joins TRBV12-3 or TRBV12-4 to TRBJ2-7; TRBD1 might be the D (6 bases). The ends were cut back, 0 bases at V and 5 bases at J, with 23 bases in the middle. This CDR3 contains 18 residues. CDR3 in amino acids: CASSLAIPRQDFFHEQYF. As DNA, the CDR3 is TGTGCCAGCAGTTTAGCGATCCCGAGACAGGATTTCTTCCACGAGCAGTACTTC.